The 19 T cell receptor beta chains presented below share a single source sample, sequenced in a study of blood T cell repertoires in COVID-19. Profiled with immunoSEQ multiplex PCR; TCRdb holds only in-frame clones, not every one. Of 350,000 to 450,000 clones detected, 88% appear once; the ten largest clones hold approximately 1.5%. The sample consisted of PBMCs or T cells enriched from blood (not recorded which). These receptors all come from a woman aged 18-35 years who had been exposed to COVID-19.

The V and J genes are TRBV19 and TRBJ1-1, with 11 bases that match TRBD1. CDR1 and CDR2 (germline): LNHDA, SQIVND (reference sequence). Unmatched junction bases numbered 12, after V lost 3 bases and J lost 0 bases. This CDR3 contains 19 residues. CDR3 loop: CASSMWTSGTGGLNTEAFF. CDR3 sequence (DNA): TGTGCCAGTAGTATGTGGACCAGCGGGACAGGGGGACTGAACACTGAAGCTTTCTTT.

The chain is built from TRBV3-1 (or the pseudogene TRBV3-2) and TRBJ2-7; D possibly corresponds to TRBD1 (6 bases). Germline V gene data show CDR1 as LGHDT and CDR2 as YNNKEL (reference sequence). The CDR3 loop spans 17 amino acids. The V and J ends lost 4 bases and 2 bases respectively, with 21 bases between them. CDR3 in amino acids: CASSPGQGSLLPYEQYF. Written as DNA, the CDR3 is TGTGCCAGCAGCCCGGGACAAGGCTCCCTACTACCCTACGAGCAGTACTTC.

V gene TRBV5-1 combines with J gene TRBJ2-7; D gene uncertain. Germline V gene lookup returns CDR1 SGHRS and CDR2 YFSETQ. Trimming stripped 1 base from V and 0 bases from J, with 5 bases between. The CDR3 spans 13 residues. CDR3 loop: CASSLYSSYEQYF. CDR3 nucleotide sequence: TGCGCCAGCAGCTTGTACAGCTCCTACGAGCAGTACTTC.

The DNA for the CDR3 is TGCGCCAGCGGCGGGAACACCGGGGAGCTGTTTTTT. Protein product: CASGGNTGELFF. This chain joins TRBV5-1 and TRBJ2-2; D gene ambiguous. Germline loops: CDR1 SGHRS, CDR2 YFSETQ. The CDR3 contains 12 residues. The V end lost 7 bases, the J end lost 1 base, and 5 bases lay between the germline ends. Using reference TRBV5-1 and TRBJ2-2 for the parts outside the CDR3, the full variable domain is KAGVTQTPRYLIKTRGQQVTLSCSPISGHRSVSWYQQTPGQGLQFLFEYFSETQRNKGNFPGRFSGRQFSNSRSEMNVSTLELGDSALYLCASGGNTGELFFGEGSRLTVL.

This clone was picked up many times. J is TRBJ2-7 and V is TRBV13; possible D gene TRBD2, 5 bases. The CDR3 is made up of 16 amino acids. Per the germline V gene, CDR1 is PRHDT and CDR2 is FYEKMQ (reference sequence). The V and J ends lost 0 bases and 0 bases respectively, with 12 bases between them. The CDR3 nucleotides read TGTGCCAGCAGCTTAGGCCCAGCGGTAAGCTCCTACGAGCAGTACTTC. This gives the protein CASSLGPAVSSYEQYF.

The chain employs TRBV7-7 and TRBJ2-3; D ambiguous. This CDR3 region has 11 residues. The germline V and J ends were trimmed by 11 bases and 5 bases, with 11 bases remaining between them. Germline CDR1 and CDR2: SSHAT and FNYEAQ (reference sequence). The CDR3 reads CAVREKDTQYF. The CDR3 nucleotides are TGTGCCGTAAGAGAGAAAGATACGCAGTATTTT.

V gene TRBV9 combines with J gene TRBJ1-4, with D tentatively TRBD1 (5 bases). The CDR3 covers 15 residues. V dropped 4 bases and J dropped 3 bases, with 13 bases sitting between them. CDR1 SGDLS and CDR2 YYNGEE come from the germline V gene. The CDR3 region has the DNA TGTGCCAGCAGCAGGCAGGGAGGAGCTAATGAAAAACTGTTTTTT. It yields the protein CASSRQGGANEKLFF.

This clone has a single count. The rearrangement joins TRBV7-8 to TRBJ1-1, with TRBD1 matching 9 bases. V was pared by 1 base and J by 3 bases, with 9 bases of the junction left unmatched. The CDR3 spans 17 residues. Germline assignment: CDR1 SGHVS and CDR2 FQNEAQ. This CDR3 reads CASSLGKQGAGDTEAFF. CDR3 DNA: TGTGCCAGCAGCTTAGGGAAACAGGGGGCGGGCGACACTGAAGCTTTCTTT.

The chain combines TRBV2 with TRBJ2-1; no definite D call. Germline CDR1 SNHLY, CDR2 FYNNEI. The ends were cut back, 3 bases at V and 0 bases at J, with 9 bases in the middle. This CDR3 is built from 15 residues. CDR3 nucleotides: TGTGCCAGCAGTGACGCGAGAAGCTCCTACAATGAGCAGTTCTTC. Translating it yields CASSDARSSYNEQFF.

This chain joins TRBV19 and TRBJ1-4; weak D call: TRBD1 (6 bases). V dropped 6 bases and J dropped 3 bases, with 17 bases sitting between them. The CDR3 totals 16 residues. Germline values: CDR1 LNHDA, CDR2 SQIVND (reference sequence). This chain's CDR3 is CASSFGQSVANEKLFF. The DNA of the CDR3 is TGTGCCAGTAGCTTCGGACAGTCCGTCGCTAATGAAAAACTGTTTTTT.

The chain links TRBV19 to TRBJ2-1; 13 nucleotides line up with TRBD2. V was pared by 4 bases and J by 7 bases, with 16 bases of the junction left unmatched. Per germline, CDR1 LNHDA and CDR2 SQIVND (reference sequence). This CDR3 contains 19 residues. The CDR3: CASSTGLAGALVAWNEQFF. The DNA for the CDR3 is TGTGCCAGTAGTACCGGACTAGCGGGAGCATTAGTGGCTTGGAATGAGCAGTTCTTC.

The chain has TRBV7-2 and TRBJ1-2, with 7 positions matching TRBD1. The CDR3 has 15 amino acids. CDR1 is SGHTA and CDR2 is FQGNSA in the germline V gene. V was pared by 5 bases and J by 0 bases, with 6 bases of the junction left unmatched. The DNA of the CDR3 is TGTGCCAGCAGCCCCGGACAGGCCGCTAACTATGGCTACACCTTC. This sequence encodes CASSPGQAANYGYTF.

This clone was detected only a few times. This chain joins TRBV6-4 and TRBJ1-2, with D uncertain. The CDR3 is 12 residues long. Germline CDR1 and CDR2: MRHNA and SNTAGT. V was trimmed by 6 bases and J by 6 bases, leaving 11 bases between them. CDR3 residues: CASRTREDGYTF. CDR3 nucleotides: TGTGCCAGCAGAACGAGAGAGGATGGCTACACCTTC.

The genes are TRBV7-2 and TRBJ1-1, with 7 bases that match TRBD1. The CDR3 totals 15 residues. Germline CDR1 SGHTA, CDR2 FQGNSA. V dropped 3 bases and J dropped 6; count of bases not matched to a gene: 10. The CDR3 DNA follows: TGTGCCAGCAGCTTTCCCCCGGGACAGAGCCCTGAAGCTTTCTTT. Its translation: CASSFPPGQSPEAFF.

The gene calls are TRBV18 and TRBJ2-7; D may be TRBD1 (5 bases). The length of the CDR3 is 15 residues. Germline V gene lookup returns CDR1 KGHSH and CDR2 LQKENI. Trimming shortened V by 3 bases and J by 0 bases, and 12 bases separated the two germline ends. The CDR3 loop is CASSPGHQFSYEQYF. The CDR3 DNA follows: TGTGCCAGCTCACCCGGACACCAATTCTCCTACGAGCAGTACTTC.

V and J are TRBV20-1 and TRBJ2-7; 9 positions agree with TRBD1. Trimming took 3 bases from V and 3 from J; bases not matched to a gene: 9. From germline, CDR1 is DFQATT and CDR2 SNEGSKA (reference sequence). This CDR3 has 15 residues. CDR3 sequence reads: CSASRSDRGYYEQYF. CDR3 in DNA: TGCAGTGCTAGTCGTTCAGACAGGGGGTACTACGAGCAGTACTTC.

The chain is built from TRBV6-1 and TRBJ2-7; 9 positions match TRBD1. CDR3 length: 16 residues. Germline V gene lookup returns CDR1 MNHNS and CDR2 SASEGT. J gave up 1 base and V 4 bases, and 8 bases lay outside the gene matches. For the CDR3, the DNA is TGTGCCAGCAGTGTCGCCGGGACAGGGACTTCCTACGAGCAGTACTTC. Translation gives CASSVAGTGTSYEQYF.

The CDR3 bases are TGTGCCAGTAGTATGGGGGCGGAAGGCTACACCTTC. Protein sequence: CASSMGAEGYTF. V and J are TRBV19 and TRBJ1-2; TRBD1 might be the D (6 bases). This CDR3 contains 12 residues. Trimming took 3 bases from V and 8 from J, leaving 10 bases between them. CDR1 is LNHDA and CDR2 is SQIVND in the germline V gene (reference sequence).

CDR3 bases: TGTGCCAGCAGTTGGGACAGGGACGGCTATGGCTACACCTTC. It codes for CASSWDRDGYGYTF. The chain recombines TRBV28 with TRBJ1-2; 9 positions agree with TRBD1. CDR3 size: 14 residues. CDR1 MDHEN and CDR2 SYDVKM come from the germline V gene. The ends lost 4 bases at V and 4 bases at J; junction bases unmatched: 4.